Below are 10 T cell receptor beta chains sequenced from a single sample in a study of blood T cell repertoires in COVID-19. The data were produced by immunoSEQ multiplex PCR, yet TCRdb's version contains in-frame clones alone and is incomplete. Of over 140,000 clones in the sample, 70% to 80% were seen once. Sequencing was carried out using peripheral blood. Every receptor here comes from a woman between 50 and 59 years old with active or convalescent COVID-19.

The chain employs TRBV10-3 and TRBJ1-1; D gene unclear. The V gene's germline CDR1 is ENHRY and CDR2 SYGVKD. Trimming removed 3 bases at V and 6 bases at J, with 11 bases between. The CDR3 has 13 residues. CDR3 amino acids: CAISESPGAEAFF. CDR3 coding DNA: TGTGCCATCAGTGAATCTCCAGGCGCTGAAGCTTTCTTT.

The chain uses TRBV5-1 and TRBJ2-5; 8 bases are a match to TRBD2. V was clipped by 0 bases and J by 5 bases; unmatched bases: 0. Per germline, CDR1 SGHRS and CDR2 YFSETQ. The length of the CDR3 is 13 residues. CDR3 in amino acids: CASSLGTSETQYF. The CDR3 DNA follows: TGCGCCAGCAGCTTGGGGACTAGCGAGACCCAGTACTTC.

The V and J genes are TRBV5-1 and TRBJ1-6; 10 nucleotides agree with TRBD1. Germline V lookup: CDR1 SGHRS, CDR2 YFSETQ. This CDR3 has 15 residues. V shed 3 bases, J shed 8 bases, and the junction held 5 bases outside the gene matches. CDR3 region: CASSSGQGGHSPLHF. In DNA, the CDR3 is TGCGCCAGCAGCTCTGGACAGGGGGGGCATTCACCCCTCCACTTT.

The chain joins TRBV14 to TRBJ2-5; TRBD2 agrees at 14 bases. Germline V gene sequence: CDR1 SGHDN, CDR2 FVKESK. This CDR3 has 19 residues. V lost 0 bases to trimming and J lost 0 bases; unmatched junction nucleotides: 6. As DNA, the CDR3 is TGTGCCAGCAGCCAAGATGCGGGACTAGCGGGGGATTACCAAGAGACCCAGTACTTC. Its protein is CASSQDAGLAGDYQETQYF.

J is TRBJ2-5 and V is TRBV30; possible D gene TRBD2, 6 bases. Germline values: CDR1 GTSNPN, CDR2 SVGIG (reference sequence). The CDR3 is 15 residues long. V was clipped by 0 bases and J by 5 bases, with 16 bases between them. The DNA for the CDR3 is TGTGCCTGGAGTGTATGGAGGGCCGCCGGGGAGACCCAGTACTTC. Amino acid sequence: CAWSVWRAAGETQYF.

This clone was found once. V is TRBV5-1 and J is TRBJ2-4, with D possibly matching TRBD2 (5 bases). V was trimmed by 6 bases and J by 0 bases, leaving 16 bases between them. Germline lookup yields CDR1 SGHRS and CDR2 YFSETQ. The CDR3 is 16 amino acids. This CDR3 is CASTPGLPLAKNIQYF. For the CDR3, the DNA is TGCGCCAGCACCCCCGGACTGCCTCTAGCCAAAAACATTCAGTACTTC.

Note on this clone: Other nucleotide sequences from this sample produce the same CDR3. This chain joins TRBV12-3 or TRBV12-4 and TRBJ1-4, with 7 bases aligning to TRBD1. This CDR3 comprises 13 residues. V trimming: 5 bases; J trimming: 8 bases; junction bases outside the gene matches: 5. CDR3 nucleotides: TGTGCCAGCAGTCGACAGGGTGGCGAAAAACTGTTTTTT. Its protein product is CASSRQGGEKLFF.

This chain links TRBV2 with TRBJ1-4, with D maybe TRBD1 (6 bases). CDR3 length equals 15 residues. From germline, CDR1 is SNHLY and CDR2 FYNNEI. Deletions cut 7 bases from V and 10 bases from J, with 22 bases between. CDR3 in amino acids: CASILLGRGSGKLFF. CDR3 DNA sequence: TGTGCCAGCATCCTCCTTGGCAGGGGTTCGGGAAAACTGTTTTTT.

This chain joins TRBV5-1 and TRBJ1-2; D may be TRBD1 (5 bases). CDR3 length: 13 residues. The V end was cut by 1 base, the J end by 8 bases, with 12 bases between. The germline CDR1 and CDR2 sequences are SGHRS and YFSETQ. DNA of the CDR3: TGCGCCAGCAGCTTGACCACCGGGGGAGGCTACACCTTC. Translation: CASSLTTGGGYTF. The full variable domain, in which reference TRBV5-1 and TRBJ1-2 provide the parts outside the CDR3, is KAGVTQTPRYLIKTRGQQVTLSCSPISGHRSVSWYQQTPGQGLQFLFEYFSETQRNKGNFPGRFSGRQFSNSRSEMNVSTLELGDSALYLCASSLTTGGGYTFGSGTRLTVV.

The chain carries TRBV9 and TRBJ2-6; 11 bases map to TRBD1. Germline CDR1 and CDR2: SGDLS and YYNGEE. The CDR3 has 17 amino acids. Unmatched junction bases numbered 5, after V lost 4 bases and J lost 2 bases. Here the CDR3 reads CASSLRTGGAGANVLTF. The CDR3 bases are TGTGCCAGCAGCCTCCGGACAGGGGGCGCTGGGGCCAACGTCCTGACTTTC.